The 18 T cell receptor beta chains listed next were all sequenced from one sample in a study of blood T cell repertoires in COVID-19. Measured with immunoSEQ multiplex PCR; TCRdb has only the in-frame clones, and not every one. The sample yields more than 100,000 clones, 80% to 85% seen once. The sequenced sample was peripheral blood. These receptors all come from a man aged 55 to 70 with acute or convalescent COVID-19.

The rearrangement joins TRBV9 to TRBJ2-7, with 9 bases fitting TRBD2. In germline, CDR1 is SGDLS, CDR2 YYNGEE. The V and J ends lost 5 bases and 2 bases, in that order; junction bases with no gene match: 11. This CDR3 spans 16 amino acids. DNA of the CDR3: TGTGCCAGCAGTCCGTTTGCGGGACTAGCTCCCTACGAGCAGTACTTC. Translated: CASSPFAGLAPYEQYF.

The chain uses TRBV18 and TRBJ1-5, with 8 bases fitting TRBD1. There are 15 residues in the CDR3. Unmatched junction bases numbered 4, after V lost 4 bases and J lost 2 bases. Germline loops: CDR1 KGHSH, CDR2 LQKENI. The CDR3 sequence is CASSQDRVGNQPQHF. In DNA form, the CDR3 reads TGTGCCAGCTCACAGGACAGGGTTGGCAATCAGCCCCAGCATTTT. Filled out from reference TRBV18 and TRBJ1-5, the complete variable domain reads NAGVMQNPRHLVRRRGQEARLRCSPMKGHSHVYWYRQLPEEGLKFMVYLQKENIIDESGMPKERFSAEFPKEGPSILRIQQVVRGDSAAYFCASSQDRVGNQPQHFGDGTRLSIL.

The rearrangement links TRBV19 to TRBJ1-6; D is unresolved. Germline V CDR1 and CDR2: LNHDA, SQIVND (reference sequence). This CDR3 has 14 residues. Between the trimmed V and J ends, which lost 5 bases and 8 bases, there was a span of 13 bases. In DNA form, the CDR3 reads TGTGCCAGTAGTGGCACAAGTACGTATTCACCCCTCCACTTT. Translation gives CASSGTSTYSPLHF.

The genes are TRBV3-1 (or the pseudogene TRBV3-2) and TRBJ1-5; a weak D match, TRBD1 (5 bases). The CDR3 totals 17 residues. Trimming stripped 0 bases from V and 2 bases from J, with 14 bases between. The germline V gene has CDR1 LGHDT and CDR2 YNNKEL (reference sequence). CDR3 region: CASSQDLGAPRNQPQHF. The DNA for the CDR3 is TGTGCCAGCAGCCAAGATCTAGGGGCACCTCGCAATCAGCCCCAGCATTTT.

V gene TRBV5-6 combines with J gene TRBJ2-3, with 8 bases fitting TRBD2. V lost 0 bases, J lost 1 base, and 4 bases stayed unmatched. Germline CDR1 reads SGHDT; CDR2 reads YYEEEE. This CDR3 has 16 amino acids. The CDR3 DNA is TGTGCCAGCAGCTTGGTTGGTAGCGGGGGCACAGATACGCAGTATTTT. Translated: CASSLVGSGGTDTQYF.

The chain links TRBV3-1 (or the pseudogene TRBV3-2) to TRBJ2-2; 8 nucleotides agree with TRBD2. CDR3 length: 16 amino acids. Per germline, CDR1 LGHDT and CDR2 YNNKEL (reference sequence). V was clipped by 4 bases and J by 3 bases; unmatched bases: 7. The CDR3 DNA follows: TGTGCCAGCAGCCCCAGAGGCGGGGGGCACACCGGGGAGCTGTTTTTT. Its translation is CASSPRGGGHTGELFF.

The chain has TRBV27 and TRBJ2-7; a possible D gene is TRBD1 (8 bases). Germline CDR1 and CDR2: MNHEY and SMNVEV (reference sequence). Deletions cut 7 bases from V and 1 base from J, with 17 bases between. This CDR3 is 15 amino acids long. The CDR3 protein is CASTQGQGGSYEQYF. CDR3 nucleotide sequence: TGTGCCAGCACACAAGGACAGGGAGGGTCCTACGAGCAGTACTTC.

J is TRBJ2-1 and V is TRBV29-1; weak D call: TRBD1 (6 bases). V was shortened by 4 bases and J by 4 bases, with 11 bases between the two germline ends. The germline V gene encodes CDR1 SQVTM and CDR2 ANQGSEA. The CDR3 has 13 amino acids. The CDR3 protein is CSVGGTTYNEQFF. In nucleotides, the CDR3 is TGCAGCGTTGGAGGGACAACATACAATGAGCAGTTCTTC.

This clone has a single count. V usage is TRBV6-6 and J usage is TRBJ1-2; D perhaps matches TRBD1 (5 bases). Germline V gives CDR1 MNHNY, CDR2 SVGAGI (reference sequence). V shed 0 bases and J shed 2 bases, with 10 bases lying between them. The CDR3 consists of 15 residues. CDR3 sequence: CASSYSDTVNYGYTF. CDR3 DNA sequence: TGTGCCAGCAGTTACTCGGACACCGTCAACTATGGCTACACCTTC.

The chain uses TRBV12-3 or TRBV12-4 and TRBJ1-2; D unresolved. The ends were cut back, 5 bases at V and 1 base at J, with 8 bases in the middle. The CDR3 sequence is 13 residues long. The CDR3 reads CASSPGSNYGYTF. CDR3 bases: TGTGCCAGCAGTCCGGGGAGTAACTATGGCTACACCTTC.

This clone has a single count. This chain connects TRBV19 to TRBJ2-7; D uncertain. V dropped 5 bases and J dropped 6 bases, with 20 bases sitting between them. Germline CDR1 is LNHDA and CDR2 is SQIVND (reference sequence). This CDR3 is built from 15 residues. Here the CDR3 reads CASSLGSSYASEQYF. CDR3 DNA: TGTGCCAGTAGTCTCGGGTCCTCTTACGCCAGCGAGCAGTACTTC.

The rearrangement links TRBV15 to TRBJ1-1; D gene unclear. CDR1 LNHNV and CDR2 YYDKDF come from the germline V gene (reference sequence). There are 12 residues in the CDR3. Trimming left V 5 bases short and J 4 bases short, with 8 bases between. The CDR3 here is CATSGWSTEAFF. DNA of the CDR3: TGTGCCACCAGCGGGTGGAGCACTGAAGCTTTCTTT.

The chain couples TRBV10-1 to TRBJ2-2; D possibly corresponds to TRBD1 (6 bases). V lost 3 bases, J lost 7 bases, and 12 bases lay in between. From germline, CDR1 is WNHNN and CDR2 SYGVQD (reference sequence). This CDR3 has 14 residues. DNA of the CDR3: TGCGCCAGCAGTGAAGGGGGTTTCAGCGGGGAGCTGTTTTTT. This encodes CASSEGGFSGELFF.

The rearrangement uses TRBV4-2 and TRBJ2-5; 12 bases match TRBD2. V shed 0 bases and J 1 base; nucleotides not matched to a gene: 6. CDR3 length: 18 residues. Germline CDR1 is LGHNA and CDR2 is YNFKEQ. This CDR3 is CASSQDTSGGTLQETQYF. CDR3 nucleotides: TGTGCCAGCAGCCAAGATACTAGCGGGGGGACTCTCCAAGAGACCCAGTACTTC.

The CDR3 sequence is CASNPRGQLTDTQYF. CDR3 DNA: TGTGCCAGCAACCCCCGCGGACAGCTCACAGATACGCAGTATTTT. This chain uses TRBV28 with TRBJ2-3, with a possible D match to TRBD1 (6 bases). The CDR3 is 15 amino acids. Deletions cut 7 bases from V and 2 bases from J, with 16 bases between. Germline values: CDR1 MDHEN, CDR2 SYDVKM.

The CDR3 is CASSMTGGNQPQHF. In DNA, the CDR3 is TGTGCCAGCAGCATGACAGGGGGTAACCAGCCCCAGCATTTT. The V call is TRBV11-2, the J call TRBJ1-5; 9 bases line up with TRBD1. The CDR3 runs to 14 residues. Trimming at V came to 5 bases and at J to 7 bases, leaving 6 bases not matched to a gene. CDR1 and CDR2 (germline): SGHAT, FQNNGV.

The CDR3 region has the DNA TGTGCCAGCTCGGTGGGACAGGGCTACGAGCAGTACTTC. This encodes CASSVGQGYEQYF. The chain combines TRBV18 with TRBJ2-7, with 9 nucleotides matching TRBD1. Germline V gives CDR1 KGHSH, CDR2 LQKENI. The junction had 3 bases not matched to a gene; V was cut back by 6 bases and J by 3 bases. The CDR3 extends over 13 amino acids.

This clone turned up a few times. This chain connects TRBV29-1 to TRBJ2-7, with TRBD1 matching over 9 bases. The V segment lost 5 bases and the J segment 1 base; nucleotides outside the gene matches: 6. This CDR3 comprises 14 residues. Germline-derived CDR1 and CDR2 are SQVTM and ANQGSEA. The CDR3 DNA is TGCAGCGTTCGAACGACAGGGGGATCCTACGAGCAGTACTTC. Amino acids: CSVRTTGGSYEQYF.